The 29 T cell receptor beta chains below all came from one sample that was sequenced in a study of kidney transplant recipient with SARS-CoV-2 infection. TCRdb reanalysed the reads using MiXCR and keeps one entry per CDR3 protein. Among under 300,000 distinct CDR3 sequences listed, 25% to 30% were seen once. The source was a blood sample, collected at baseline and on day 111 from a kidney transplant recipient. Source of these receptors: a male patient in his thirties who had COVID-19 and was a kidney transplant recipient. Part of the T cells may come from the graft donor.

The chain employs TRBV12-3 or TRBV12-4 and TRBJ2-1; D is ambiguous. This CDR3 has 12 residues. V was cut by 2 bases and J by 9 bases, with 8 bases left in between. The CDR3 sequence: CASSLLVVEQFF. CDR3 DNA: TGTGCCAGCAGTTTATTAGTCGTTGAGCAGTTCTTC.

This clonotype was counted ten times or more. J is TRBJ1-5 and V is TRBV5-1, with 7 positions matching TRBD1. With V trimmed by 4 bases and J by 8 bases, 6 bases remained unmatched. The CDR3 extends over 13 amino acids. Germline V gene lookup returns CDR1 SGHRS and CDR2 YFSETQ. CDR3 region: CASSTTGQEPQHF. The CDR3 DNA follows: TGCGCCAGCAGCACCACCGGACAGGAGCCCCAGCATTTT.

In its sample, this clonotype was seen many times. The chain joins TRBV9 to TRBJ1-3, with unresolved D. This CDR3 has 15 amino acids. Germline CDR1 SGDLS, CDR2 YYNGEE. Trimming pared 0 bases from V and 1 base from J, leaving 8 bases between. CDR3 nucleotide sequence: TGTGCCAGCAGCGTAGGTACAGCATCTGGAAACACCATATATTTT. Its translation is CASSVGTASGNTIYF.

Details on this clonotype: A much larger clone lies one base from this, so it may be a read error. The chain combines TRBV11-3 with TRBJ2-2; 8 nucleotides align to TRBD2. Germline CDR1 is SGHNT and CDR2 is YENEEA. The CDR3 length is 15 residues. The CDR3 DNA follows: TGTGTCAGCAGCCGGGGGGGCATGAACACCGGGGAGCTGTTTTTT. The encoded protein is CVSSRGGMNTGELFF.

This clonotype was counted many times. The chain combines TRBV5-1 with TRBJ1-2, with no clear D. CDR1 and CDR2 (germline): SGHRS, YFSETQ. V lost 7 bases and J 4 bases, leaving 23 bases between the germline ends. CDR3 size: 16 residues. CDR3 amino acids: CASSSRSVRKTYGYTF. For the CDR3, the DNA is TGCGCCAGCTCTTCCAGATCGGTTCGAAAGACCTATGGCTACACCTTC.

This clonotype was picked up a small number of times. This chain links TRBV7-6 with TRBJ2-3; D possibly corresponds to TRBD1 (6 bases). The CDR3 is made up of 16 amino acids. Per the germline V gene, CDR1 is SGHVS and CDR2 is FNYEAQ. The germline V and J ends were trimmed by 3 bases and 3 bases, with 16 bases remaining between them. In DNA form, the CDR3 reads TGTGCCAGCAGCTTTAGAGCAGGGGACAAAACAGATACGCAGTATTTT. The encoded protein is CASSFRAGDKTDTQYF.

The chain is built from TRBV20-1 and TRBJ2-3, with D possibly TRBD2 on 6 matching bases. The CDR3 contains 14 residues. The ends were cut back, 5 bases at V and 3 bases at J, with 15 bases in the middle. CDR1 and CDR2 from the germline V gene are DFQATT and SNEGSKA (reference sequence). In nucleotides, the CDR3 is TGCAGTGCTTCTGTGGCGGGGAGGACAGATACGCAGTATTTT. Its translation is CSASVAGRTDTQYF.

This clonotype was seen at least ten times. V usage is TRBV7-9 and J usage is TRBJ2-7, with 9 bases fitting TRBD2. From germline, CDR1 is SEHNR and CDR2 FQNEAQ (reference sequence). The CDR3 runs to 15 residues. The V and J ends lost 5 bases and 3 bases, in that order; junction bases with no gene match: 8. CDR3 protein: CASSRIAGAGYEQYF. The CDR3 nucleotides are TGTGCCAGCAGCCGTATAGCGGGAGCGGGCTACGAGCAGTACTTC.

This clonotype was seen ten or more times. The CDR3 nucleotides read TGTGCCAGCGATTATCCTGTCTCGCGAAAGACCTATGGCTACACCTTC. Encoded protein: CASDYPVSRKTYGYTF. The V call is TRBV5-5, the J call TRBJ1-2, with no clear D. Trimming removed 7 bases from V and 4 bases from J, with 23 bases in between. The CDR3 is made up of 16 amino acids. CDR1 and CDR2 from the germline V gene are SGHKS and YYEKEE (reference sequence).

The count of this clonotype is one. A much larger clone differs by one base, so this may be a read error. The V call is TRBV30, the J call TRBJ1-2; no clear D gene. Germline CDR1 reads GTSNPN; CDR2 reads SVGIG (reference sequence). V lost 4 bases and J lost 4, with 22 bases in between. CDR3 length equals 16 residues. The CDR3 nucleotides read TGTGCCTGGACGTTCAAGCATTATAGAAAGACCTATGGCTACACCTTC. It is translated as CAWTFKHYRKTYGYTF.

The V gene is TRBV9, the J gene TRBJ2-1, with no clear D. With 0 bases removed from V and 6 bases from J, the gap between germline ends came to 13 bases. Looked up from germline, CDR1 is SGDLS and CDR2 is YYNGEE. The length of the CDR3 is 15 residues. DNA of the CDR3: TGTGCCAGCAGCGTAGGGGTCGGTCCGGGCAATGAGCAGTTCTTC. It translates to CASSVGVGPGNEQFF.

This clonotype was observed once. It may be a read error: a sequence one base away is much more abundant. The genes are TRBV18 and TRBJ1-2; D unclear. CDR3 length: 14 residues. The V gene's germline CDR1 is KGHSH and CDR2 LQKENI. The CDR3 DNA follows: TGTGCCAACTCACCACCGGCACCTAACTATGGCTACACCTTC. It translates to CANSPPAPNYGYTF. Full variable domain (outside the CDR3, taken from reference TRBV18 and TRBJ1-2): NAGVMQNPRHLVRRRGQEARLRCSPMKGHSHVYWYRQLPEEGLKFMVYLQKENIIDESGMPKERFSAEFPKEGPSILRIQQVVRGDSAAYFCANSPPAPNYGYTFGSGTRLTVV.

Concerning this clonotype itself: Relative to the germline gene, one junction end is altered; a read error may explain this. The rearrangement uses TRBV5-5 and TRBJ1-6; D is perhaps TRBD1 (5 bases). This CDR3 comprises 14 residues. Germline V CDR1 and CDR2: SGHKS, YYEKEE (reference sequence). In DNA, the CDR3 is TGTACCAGCAGCTTGGCAGGGTACAATTCACCCCTCCACTTT. Its translation is CTSSLAGYNSPLHF.

This clonotype has a count of ten or more. The chain employs TRBV15 and TRBJ1-4, with D tentatively TRBD1 (5 bases). Germline loops: CDR1 LNHNV, CDR2 YYDKDF (reference sequence). V was trimmed by 4 bases and J by 8 bases, leaving 14 bases between them. CDR3 length: 14 amino acids. CDR3 nucleotides: TGTGCCACCAGCAAGGACAACGGTGCAGAAAAACTGTTTTTT. Its translation: CATSKDNGAEKLFF.

This clonotype was counted a few times. The chain couples TRBV7-2 to TRBJ1-3; D call uncertain. The CDR3 spans 15 residues. In germline, CDR1 is SGHTA, CDR2 FQGNSA. V was cut by 2 bases and J by 3 bases, with 11 bases left in between. In DNA, the CDR3 is TGTGCCAGCAGCTTAAGACTCGCAGGTGGAAACACCATATATTTT. As protein: CASSLRLAGGNTIYF.

Comments on this clonotype: At one end the junction does not follow the germline gene, possibly because of a read error. The chain is built from TRBV12-3 or TRBV12-4 and TRBJ1-2, with D uncertain. CDR3 size: 17 residues. Here the CDR3 DNA reads TGTGCCAGCAGTTTTACATACAGCTTCCGAAAGACCTCTGGCTCCACCTTC. Its translation: CASSFTYSFRKTSGSTF.

At least ten counts were recorded for this clonotype. This rearrangement joins TRBV6-8 to TRBJ2-5, with 10 bases lining up with TRBD2. The DNA end is more similar to TRBJ2-7, so the J call may be wrong. This CDR3 spans 15 amino acids. Germline-derived CDR1 and CDR2 are MNHGY and SAAAGT. For the CDR3, the DNA is TGTGCCAGCAGCCCAACCGGGACTAGCGTCTACGAGCAGTACTTC. Protein product: CASSPTGTSVYEQYF.

In regard to this clonotype: A much larger clone is a single base away; this may be a read error. The chain is built from TRBV10-3 and TRBJ2-5; possible D gene TRBD1, 5 bases. This CDR3 spans 13 amino acids. In germline, CDR1 is ENHRY, CDR2 SYGVKD. CDR3 nucleotides: TGTGCCATCTCCCCGGAAGGGGAAGAGACCCGGTACTTC. As protein: CAISPEGEETRYF.

Many counts were recorded for this clonotype. The chain employs TRBV7-8 and TRBJ1-2; no clear D. The germline V gene has CDR1 SGHVS and CDR2 FQNEAQ. Trimming stripped 4 bases from V and 4 bases from J, with 22 bases between. The CDR3 is 17 residues long. The CDR3 spells CASSSSVFTRKTYGYTF. DNA for the CDR3: TGTGCCAGCAGCTCAAGTGTGTTTACCCGAAAGACCTATGGCTACACCTTC.

This clonotype occurred many times. This chain uses TRBV30 with TRBJ1-3; D is ambiguous. V was trimmed by 3 bases and J by 3 bases, leaving 18 bases between them. The CDR3 sequence is 16 residues long. The germline CDR1 and CDR2 sequences are GTSNPN and SVGIG (reference sequence). In DNA, the CDR3 is TGTGCCTGGAGCCACCTTCTAGACGGCGATGGAAACACCATATATTTT. Protein product: CAWSHLLDGDGNTIYF.

This clonotype was seen ten or more times. The chain is built from TRBV3-1 and TRBJ1-1, with D unresolved. V was pared by 1 base and J by 2 bases, with 11 bases between. This CDR3 is 15 amino acids long. The germline V gene has CDR1 LGHDT and CDR2 YNNKEL (reference sequence). The CDR3 loop reads CASSQGRMYNTEAFF. In DNA form, the CDR3 reads TGTGCCAGCAGCCAAGGACGGATGTACAACACTGAAGCTTTCTTT.

With respect to this clonotype: This may be a read error, as it is one base from a much larger clone. The V gene is TRBV5-1, the J gene TRBJ2-1; 7 bases match TRBD2. The CDR3 runs to 14 residues. Germline trimming cut 4 bases from V and 6 bases from J; bases unmatched to any gene: 7. Looked up from germline, CDR1 is SGHRS and CDR2 is YFSETQ. The CDR3 sequence is CASSQRAGFNEQFF. DNA for the CDR3: TGCGCCAGCAGCCAAAGAGCGGGATTCAATGAGCAGTTCTTC.

The chain uses TRBV20-1 and TRBJ2-3; D is ambiguous. V gave up 8 bases and J gave up 3 bases, with 9 bases separating them. The CDR3 extends over 11 amino acids. Germline lookup yields CDR1 DFQATT and CDR2 SNEGSKA (reference sequence). The CDR3 region has the DNA TGCAGTCTTGAAGGTACAGATACGCAGTATTTT. Protein product: CSLEGTDTQYF.

Worth noting for this clonotype: This could be a read error, since a much larger clone is one nucleotide away. The V gene is TRBV12-3 or TRBV12-4, the J gene TRBJ1-2; no reliable D call. There are 17 residues in the CDR3. V was clipped by 5 bases and J by 4 bases, with 23 bases between them. The CDR3 bases are TGTGCCAGCAGTAGTCGGGTCAGCTTCCGAAAGACCTATGGCTACACCTTC. Its protein product is CASSSRVSFRKTYGYTF.

Ten or more counts support this clonotype. The V call is TRBV7-9, the J call TRBJ2-3, with D possibly TRBD1 on 5 matching bases. CDR3 length: 19 residues. V was shortened by 1 base and J by 0 bases, with 20 bases between the two germline ends. Per germline, CDR1 SEHNR and CDR2 FQNEAQ (reference sequence). In nucleotides, the CDR3 is TGTGCCAGCAGCTTAGGGGTGGACACTACCTTTTTTAGCACAGATACGCAGTATTTT. Protein sequence: CASSLGVDTTFFSTDTQYF. Full variable domain (outside the CDR3, taken from reference TRBV7-9 and TRBJ2-3): DTGVSQNPRHKITKRGQNVTFRCDPISEHNRLYWYRQTLGQGPEFLTYFQNEAQLEKSRLLSDRFSAERPKGSFSTLEIQRTEQGDSAMYLCASSLGVDTTFFSTDTQYFGPGTRLTVL.

This clonotype came up many times. The chain joins TRBV5-4 to TRBJ1-2, with TRBD1 as a possible D gene (5 bases). Germline CDR1 reads SGHNT; CDR2 reads YYREEE (reference sequence). The CDR3 spans 15 residues. Trimming removed 4 bases from V and 8 bases from J, with 21 bases in between. CDR3 loop: CASSIGTPVSWGYTF. CDR3 DNA: TGTGCCAGCAGCATCGGGACCCCCGTTTCGTGGGGCTACACCTTC. Filled out from reference TRBV5-4 and TRBJ1-2, the complete variable domain reads ETGVTQSPTHLIKTRGQQVTLRCSSQSGHNTVSWYQQALGQGPQFIFQYYREEENGRGNFPPRFSGLQFPNYSSELNVNALELDDSALYLCASSIGTPVSWGYTFGSGTRLTVV.

To note about this clonotype: Being one base from a much bigger clone, this may be a read error. This chain connects TRBV6-5 to TRBJ1-2; unclear D gene. The germline V gene has CDR1 MNHEY and CDR2 SVGAGI. CDR3 length: 17 amino acids. The CDR3 nucleotides are TGTGCCAGCAGTTACTCTGCCCGCCCGAGGATAAACTATGACTACACCTTC. The encoded protein is CASSYSARPRINYDYTF.

Of note for this clonotype: Just one base apart from a much larger clone, this may be a read error. The chain employs TRBV5-8 and TRBJ1-2, with unresolved D. The CDR3 is 16 residues long. Trimming removed 5 bases from V and 4 bases from J, with 21 bases in between. Germline V gene data show CDR1 as SGHTS and CDR2 as YDEGEE. CDR3 bases: TGTGCCAGCAGAACAGTTCATCCACGAAAGACCTATGGCTACACCTTC. It codes for CASRTVHPRKTYGYTF. Based on the CDR3 plus reference TRBV5-8 and TRBJ1-2, the full variable domain is EAGVTQSPTHLIKTRGQQATLRCSPISGHTSVYWYQQALGLGLQFLLWYDEGEERNRGNFPPRFSGRQFPNYSSELNVNALELEDSALYLCASRTVHPRKTYGYTFGSGTRLTVV.

This clonotype occurred many times. CDR3 loop: CASSIRIDLGKTYGYTF. CDR3 coding DNA: TGTGCCAGCAGCATTAGAATCGATCTCGGAAAGACCTATGGCTACACCTTC. This chain uses TRBV11-3 with TRBJ1-2; D uncertain. Trimming took off 5 bases at V and 4 bases at J, with 23 bases between the two ends. CDR1 SGHNT and CDR2 YENEEA come from the germline V gene. The CDR3 is made up of 17 amino acids.